These T cell receptor beta chains were read from a single sample in a study of blood T cell dynamics during melanoma immunotherapy. The table came from immunoSEQ multiplex PCR; TCRdb's copy has only in-frame clones and leaves some out. The top ten hold roughly 10% of the sample, which has some 9,400 clones, 70% to 90% seen once. The specimen was blood, collected from a patient treated with checkpoint blockade. Every receptor here comes from a human donor with melanoma. CDR3s include the opening cysteine and the closing phenylalanine or tryptophan.

V gene	J gene	CDR3 protein
TRBV29-1	TRBJ2-7	CSVRLPGFYEQYF
TRBV30	TRBJ1-4	CAWSVRGATNEKLFF
TRBV19	TRBJ1-2	CASSSRERGYTF
TRBV19	TRBJ2-6	CASSTGGMGSSGANVLTF
TRBV6-4	TRBJ2-2	CASSDGADTGELFF
TRBV2	TRBJ1-2	CASSDAGTNYGYTF
TRBV11-1	TRBJ2-3	CASSSRDQGDTQYF
TRBV27	TRBJ2-3	CASILRGSADTQYF
TRBV10-3	TRBJ1-5	CAISGREGQPQHF
TRBV30	TRBJ1-1	CAWNRNTEAFF
TRBV29-1	TRBJ1-4	CSVEGANEANEKLFF
TRBV28	TRBJ1-6	CASSPRTGPGSPLHF
TRBV6-5	TRBJ1-2	CASWAGGYYGYTF
TRBV19	TRBJ2-6	CASDSSGANVLTF
TRBV11-2	TRBJ2-7	CASSLVGGGAPSYEQYF
TRBV2	TRBJ2-6	CASSAGLRGANVLTF
TRBV6-1	TRBJ1-5	CASSDLYNQPQHF
TRBV6-5	TRBJ1-1	CASRTNTEAFF
TRBV7-8	TRBJ2-3	CASSLSGGRGTDTQYF
TRBV30	NA	CAWSVREYEQYF
TRBV5-4	TRBJ2-7	CASSLGGFEQYF
TRBV5-6	TRBJ1-3	CASSHEGRSGNTIYF
TRBV30	TRBJ1-2	CAWSVKGSNGYTF
TRBV5-1	TRBJ2-3	CASSLTSGASTDTQYF
TRBV5-1	TRBJ2-7	CASSLDGWGPLMGQYF